This T cell receptor beta chain was found in a study of lymphopenia after photon versus proton radiotherapy. Sequencing used immunoSEQ multiplex PCR; TCRdb keeps in-frame clones, though not all of them. The sample contains more than 70,000 clones, about four fifths of which appear only once. The CDR3 is made up of 15 amino acids. V was clipped by 0 bases and J by 5 bases, with 10 bases between them. Germline CDR1 reads LGHNA; CDR2 reads YSLEER. In regard to this clone: Its antigen is still unknown.

Study conclusions and caveats: A bigger post-nadir fall in TCR diversity correlated inversely with survival time in deceased patients. Survival link was tested only in deceased patients; proton benefit remains a possibility. Post-nadir diversity loss with photons came from oligoclonal expansion, particularly CD8+ Temra cells. Under photons, naive T cells and diversity fell while effector/memory populations rose.

V usage is TRBV4-3 and J usage is TRBJ2-2, with D tentatively TRBD1 or TRBD2 (5 bases each). Sequenced material: peripheral blood, taken from a patient treated with proton-based radiotherapy. This clonotype was obtained from a man in his sixties with pancreatic cancer. The CDR3 DNA follows: TGCGCCAGCAGCCAAGAATGGGACCCTACCGGGGAGCTGTTTTTT. Protein: CASSQEWDPTGELFF.